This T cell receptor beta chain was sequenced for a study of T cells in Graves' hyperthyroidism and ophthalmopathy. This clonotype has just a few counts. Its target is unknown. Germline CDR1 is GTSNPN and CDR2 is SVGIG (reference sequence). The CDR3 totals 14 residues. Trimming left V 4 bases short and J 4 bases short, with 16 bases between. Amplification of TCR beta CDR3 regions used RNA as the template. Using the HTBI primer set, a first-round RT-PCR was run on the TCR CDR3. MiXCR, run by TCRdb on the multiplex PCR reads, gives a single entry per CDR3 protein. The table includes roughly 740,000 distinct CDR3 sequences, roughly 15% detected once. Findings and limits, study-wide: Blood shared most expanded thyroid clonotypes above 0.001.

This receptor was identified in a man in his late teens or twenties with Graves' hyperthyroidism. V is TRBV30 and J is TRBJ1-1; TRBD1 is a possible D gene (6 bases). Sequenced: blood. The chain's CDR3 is CAWKKGGIGTEAFF. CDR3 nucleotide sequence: TGTGCCTGGAAAAAGGGGGGGATCGGCACTGAAGCTTTCTTT.